The 9 T cell receptor beta chains presented below share a single source sample, sequenced in a study of post-analysis software for immune sequencing data (dated by TCRdb to the mid-2010s). Here is what the overall study found, with its caveats: Roughly 5 TRBV segments, including TRBV5-6, TRBV5-1 and TRBV20-1, were significantly more frequent in patients than controls.

Library creation used PCR. TCRdb names Illumina HiSeq 2500 as the instrument used. To reduce PCR and sequencing biases, unique molecular identifiers were incorporated into the TCR beta cDNA libraries. Using fastp trimming at Q25 and MiXCR clonotype assembly, TCRdb reanalyzed the public sequencing data and kept in-frame beta chains. Each record represents a unique CDR3 protein, reported with the most common genes and DNA among its rows. The table for this sample lists approximately 770,000 distinct CDR3 sequences; around 42% of them were counted only once. The ten largest make up roughly 4.9% of the sample. No cognate antigen is known for these TCRs. The specimen was blood. The receptors were sampled from a girl between 10 and 17 years old with multiple sclerosis.

The chain is built from TRBV4-3 and TRBJ2-7; D call uncertain. CDR3 length equals 14 residues. Trimming removed 0 bases from V and 5 bases from J, with 11 bases in between. The V gene's germline CDR1 is LGHNA and CDR2 YSLEER. CDR3 in amino acids: CASSQDRGQDEQYF. DNA of the CDR3: TGCGCCAGCAGCCAAGACAGAGGTCAGGACGAGCAGTACTTC.

The sample holds a few counts of this clonotype. The chain links TRBV4-2 to TRBJ1-2; unclear D gene. Deletions cut 3 bases from V and 2 bases from J, with 13 bases between. CDR1 is LGHNA, CDR2 YNFKEQ, per germline. The CDR3 totals 15 residues. The chain's CDR3 is CASSQPGILNYGYTF. DNA of the CDR3: TGTGCCAGCAGCCAGCCGGGGATCCTGAACTATGGCTACACCTTC.

This clonotype was seen a handful of times. One end of the junction varies from germline; a read error may be responsible. The V gene is TRBV4-1, the J gene TRBJ2-1; D is unresolved. This CDR3 comprises 13 residues. Germline V gene sequence: CDR1 MGHRA, CDR2 YSYEKL. DNA for the CDR3: TGCGCCAGCAACCAAGATTTTTTCCGGGAGCAGTTCTTC. Translation: CASNQDFFREQFF.

The V gene is TRBV2, the J gene TRBJ2-5; D is undetermined. The CDR3 has 13 amino acids. Trimming left V 7 bases short and J 5 bases short, with 14 bases between. Germline CDR1 reads SNHLY; CDR2 reads FYNNEI. CDR3 loop: CASKGPGVETQYF. The DNA of the CDR3 is TGTGCCAGCAAAGGGCCTGGAGTGGAGACCCAGTACTTC.

This chain links TRBV12-3 or TRBV12-4 with TRBJ2-4; D perhaps matches TRBD2 (7 bases). The CDR3 covers 15 residues. Trimming cost V 3 bases and J 9 bases, with 18 bases left between them. CDR3 sequence reads: CASSLMESGTFIQYF. Here the CDR3 DNA reads TGTGCCAGCAGTTTGATGGAAAGCGGGACATTCATTCAGTACTTC.

Only a few counts were recorded for this clonotype. CDR3: CSVAGSGSYNEQFF. In DNA form, the CDR3 reads TGCAGCGTTGCGGGGTCAGGCTCCTACAATGAGCAGTTCTTC. V and J are TRBV29-1 and TRBJ2-1, with a tentative D call TRBD2 (5 bases). The CDR3 extends over 14 amino acids. Germline lookup yields CDR1 SQVTM and CDR2 ANQGSEA. Between the trimmed V and J ends, which lost 4 bases and 0 bases, there was a span of 10 bases.

The gene calls are TRBV7-6 and TRBJ2-7, with 12 bases matching TRBD2. V lost 4 bases to trimming and J lost 5 bases; unmatched junction nucleotides: 6. The germline V gene encodes CDR1 SGHVS and CDR2 FNYEAQ. This CDR3 is built from 15 residues. The CDR3 is CASSSTSGSPHEQYF. In DNA, the CDR3 is TGTGCCAGCAGCTCGACTAGCGGGAGTCCCCACGAGCAGTACTTC.

This chain uses TRBV7-2 with TRBJ2-1; TRBD2 is a possible D gene (7 bases). With 1 base removed from V and 3 bases from J, the gap between germline ends came to 13 bases. Per germline, CDR1 SGHTA and CDR2 FQGNSA. The CDR3 has 16 residues. The CDR3 is CASSLVRGAGYNEQFF. The CDR3 DNA reads TGTGCCAGCAGCTTAGTACGGGGGGCAGGCTACAATGAGCAGTTCTTC.

The V and J genes are TRBV27 and TRBJ2-3, with 11 bases lining up with TRBD1. The V gene's germline CDR1 is MNHEY and CDR2 SMNVEV (reference sequence). The V segment lost 5 bases and the J segment 3 bases; nucleotides outside the gene matches: 7. There are 16 residues in the CDR3. CDR3 sequence (DNA): TGTGCCAGCAGTCGAATGGACAGGGGGCATACAGATACGCAGTATTTT. Residues: CASSRMDRGHTDTQYF.